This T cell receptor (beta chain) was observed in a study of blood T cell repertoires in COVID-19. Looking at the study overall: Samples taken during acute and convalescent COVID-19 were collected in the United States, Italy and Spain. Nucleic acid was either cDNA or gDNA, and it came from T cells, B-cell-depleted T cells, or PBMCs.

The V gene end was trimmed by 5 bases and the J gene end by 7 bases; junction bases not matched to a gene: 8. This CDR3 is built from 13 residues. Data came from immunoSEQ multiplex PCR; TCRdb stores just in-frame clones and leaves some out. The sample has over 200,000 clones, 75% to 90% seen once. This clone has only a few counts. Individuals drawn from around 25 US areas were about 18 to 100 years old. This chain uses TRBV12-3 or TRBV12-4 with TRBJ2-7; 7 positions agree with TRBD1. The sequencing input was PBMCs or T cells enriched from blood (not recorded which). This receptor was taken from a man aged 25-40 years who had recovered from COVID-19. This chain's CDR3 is CASSAPDREEQYF. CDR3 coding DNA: TGTGCCAGCAGTGCCCCCGACAGGGAAGAGCAGTACTTC.